This TCR beta chain was captured in a study of T cells in Graves' hyperthyroidism and ophthalmopathy. The V gene's germline CDR1 is SNHLY and CDR2 FYNNEI. The V and J ends lost 0 bases and 4 bases respectively, with 16 bases between them. CDR3 length equals 16 residues. Amplification targeted TCR beta CDR3 regions from RNA transcripts. The HTBI set primed first-round TCR CDR3 RT-PCR. In TCRdb, the multiplex PCR reads were re-called with MiXCR into one record per CDR3 protein. There are roughly 580,000 distinct CDR3 sequences in the sample; about 15% occur only once, and more than 4.5% lies in the top ten. In patients aged 18 to 65, hyperthyroidism was newly diagnosed, with duration under 2 months. The diagnoses drew upon clinical symptoms, serum thyroxine and TRAb, thyroid ultrasound and orbital computed tomography. Drawn at first hyperthyroidism diagnosis, the blood sample preceded any ophthalmopathy symptoms.

This clonotype was detected ten times or more. Its specificity is unknown. Study-wide findings and caveats: Blood also contained most expanded thyroid clonotypes above 0.001.

The J gene is TRBJ2-7, the V gene TRBV2, with D possibly matching TRBD2 (6 bases). The source material was blood. This sequence originates from a woman in her 30s with Graves' hyperthyroidism that later progressed to Graves' ophthalmopathy. The CDR3 spells CASSEASGTSAYEQYF. The CDR3 DNA follows: TGTGCCAGCAGTGAAGCATCCGGGACTTCGGCTTACGAGCAGTACTTC.